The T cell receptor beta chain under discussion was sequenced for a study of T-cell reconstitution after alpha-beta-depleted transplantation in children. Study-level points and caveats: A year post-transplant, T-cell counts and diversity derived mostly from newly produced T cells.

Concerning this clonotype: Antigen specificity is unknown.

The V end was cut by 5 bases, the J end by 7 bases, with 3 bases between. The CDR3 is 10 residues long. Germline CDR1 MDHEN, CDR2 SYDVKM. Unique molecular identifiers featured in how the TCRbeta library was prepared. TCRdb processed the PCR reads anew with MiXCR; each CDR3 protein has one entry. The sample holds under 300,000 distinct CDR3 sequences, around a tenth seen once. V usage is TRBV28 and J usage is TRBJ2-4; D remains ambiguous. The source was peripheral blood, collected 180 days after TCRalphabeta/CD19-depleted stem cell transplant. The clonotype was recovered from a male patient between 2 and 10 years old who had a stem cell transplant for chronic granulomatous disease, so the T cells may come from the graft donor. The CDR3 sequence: CASSSNIQYF. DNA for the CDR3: TGTGCCAGCAGTAGTAACATTCAGTACTTC.